This is a list of T cell receptor beta chains from one sample in a study of T-cell reconstitution after alpha-beta-depleted transplantation in children. In TCRdb, the PCR reads were re-called with MiXCR into one record per CDR3 protein. This sample has 350,000 to 450,000 distinct CDR3 sequences; over 20% occur once, and the top ten carry around 4%. The sequenced sample was PBMCs from the stem cell graft donor, obtained from the stem cell graft. The receptors were gathered from a human donor who donated a stem cell graft to a child with acute myeloid leukemia. CDR3s include the opening cysteine and the closing phenylalanine or tryptophan.

CDR3aa: CASRPDWSSSYNEQFF; v_gene: TRBV5-1; j_gene: TRBJ2-1
CDR3aa: CASSLEDRGNQPQHF; v_gene: TRBV7-2; j_gene: TRBJ1-5
CDR3aa: CASSLRGVGEAFF; v_gene: TRBV12-3/TRBV12-4; j_gene: TRBJ1-1
CDR3aa: CASSYIRGAEPQHF; v_gene: TRBV6-5; j_gene: TRBJ1-5
CDR3aa: CAISRLAGAQETQYF; v_gene: TRBV10-3; j_gene: TRBJ2-5
CDR3aa: CSVDGTDNAGMVGTQYF; v_gene: TRBV29-1; j_gene: TRBJ2-5
CDR3aa: CSVEDGQYEQYF; v_gene: TRBV29-1; j_gene: TRBJ2-7
CDR3aa: CASSLEGLYTEAFF; v_gene: TRBV5-1; j_gene: TRBJ1-1
CDR3aa: CSVVRRGDTEAFF; v_gene: TRBV29-1; j_gene: TRBJ1-1
CDR3aa: CASSLYAQTYNSGANVLTF; v_gene: TRBV28; j_gene: TRBJ2-6
CDR3aa: CASSFGQGVNEQYF; v_gene: TRBV12-3/TRBV12-4; j_gene: TRBJ2-7
CDR3aa: CASSRPGGYEQYF; v_gene: TRBV6-1; j_gene: TRBJ2-7
CDR3aa: CASSQDRAGDLAAYEQYF; v_gene: TRBV4-1; j_gene: TRBJ2-7
CDR3aa: CSVEGPAGQGADEQYF; v_gene: TRBV29-1; j_gene: TRBJ2-7
CDR3aa: CAISGGTSGFAEQFF; v_gene: TRBV10-3; j_gene: TRBJ2-1
CDR3aa: CASSTKGTGKAYGYTF; v_gene: TRBV25-1; j_gene: TRBJ1-2
CDR3aa: CSARVSGTLNTEAFF; v_gene: TRBV20-1; j_gene: TRBJ1-1
CDR3aa: CSVGVYRGLGTQYF; v_gene: TRBV29-1; j_gene: TRBJ2-5
CDR3aa: CASSAAPGPLYNEQFF; v_gene: TRBV9; j_gene: TRBJ2-1
CDR3aa: CASSFRGQGSHEQYF; v_gene: TRBV12-3/TRBV12-4; j_gene: TRBJ2-7
CDR3aa: CASSGTGNFYNEQFF; v_gene: TRBV28; j_gene: TRBJ2-1
CDR3aa: CASSLASLAEALYF; v_gene: TRBV12-3/TRBV12-4; j_gene: TRBJ2-5
CDR3aa: CSARTGLGYEQYF; v_gene: TRBV20-1; j_gene: TRBJ2-7
CDR3aa: CASSQAGENEQFF; v_gene: TRBV4-1; j_gene: TRBJ2-1
CDR3aa: CASSYRRHAQETQYF; v_gene: TRBV6-5; j_gene: TRBJ2-5
CDR3aa: CASSRRLAGVGETQYF; v_gene: TRBV27; j_gene: TRBJ2-5
CDR3aa: CASGLVREALAGGPNTGELFF; v_gene: TRBV12-5; j_gene: TRBJ2-2